These 14 T cell receptor beta chains were sequenced from one sample in a study of CD8 T cells in Susac syndrome. It was with random hexamers that about 0.45 to 1 ug RNA was reverse transcribed. TCRdb used MiXCR to reprocess the immunoSEQ multiplex PCR reads, holding one entry per CDR3 protein. The sample holds fewer than 95,000 distinct CDR3 sequences, approximately 96% seen once. Sequencing used CD8+ T cells from PBMCs. These receptors were collected from a human donor with Susac syndrome.

The J gene is TRBJ1-1, the V gene TRBV7-6; D gene ambiguous. Trimming took 1 base from V and 4 from J, leaving 4 bases between them. The CDR3 loop spans 12 amino acids. Germline V gene lookup returns CDR1 SGHVS and CDR2 FNYEAQ. The DNA for the CDR3 is TGTGCCAGCAGCTTAGTGCCCACTGAAGCTTTCTTT. This codes for CASSLVPTEAFF.

V usage is TRBV12-3 or TRBV12-4 and J usage is TRBJ1-1; TRBD1 matches 7 bases. CDR3 length equals 13 residues. V gave up 8 bases and J gave up 4 bases; unmatched junction bases: 7. The CDR3 DNA is TGTGCCAGCTCTACAGGGGTTGTCACTGAAGCTTTCTTT. Encoded protein: CASSTGVVTEAFF.

The CDR3 DNA is TGTGCCTGGACCCAGAAAGGGGGACAGAATGAAAAACTGTTTTTT. It yields the protein CAWTQKGGQNEKLFF. V is TRBV30 and J is TRBJ1-4; 7 nucleotides agree with TRBD1. The CDR3 loop spans 15 amino acids. With V trimmed by 4 bases and J by 5 bases, 10 bases remained unmatched. In germline, CDR1 is GTSNPN, CDR2 SVGIG (reference sequence).

The chain couples TRBV5-4 to TRBJ1-2, with TRBD1 matching over 11 bases. The CDR3 contains 14 residues. V lost 6 bases and J lost 6; bases outside the gene matches: 7. Germline V gene lookup returns CDR1 SGHNT and CDR2 YYREEE (reference sequence). The DNA of the CDR3 is TGTGCCAGCACCCTGGGGACAGGGGGTAATGGCTACACCTTC. Its translation is CASTLGTGGNGYTF.

The chain recombines TRBV6-5 with TRBJ2-3; D is uncertain. CDR3 length: 13 amino acids. Germline V gene data show CDR1 as MNHEY and CDR2 as SVGAGI. The V and J ends lost 6 bases and 2 bases respectively, with 9 bases between them. As DNA, the CDR3 is TGTGCCAGCAGACCGGACCCCACAGATACGCAGTATTTT. Translating it yields CASRPDPTDTQYF.

The chain combines TRBV6-5 with TRBJ1-2; no clear D. The CDR3 runs to 13 residues. Trimming pared 0 bases from V and 8 bases from J, leaving 10 bases between. Germline lookup yields CDR1 MNHEY and CDR2 SVGAGI. This chain's CDR3 is CASSYSPERGYTF. CDR3 bases: TGTGCCAGCAGTTACTCCCCCGAGCGCGGCTACACCTTC.

The V and J genes are TRBV6-1 and TRBJ2-4, with 9 bases lining up with TRBD1. Germline V gives CDR1 MNHNS, CDR2 SASEGT. V gave up 5 bases and J gave up 4 bases; unmatched junction bases: 9. The CDR3 extends over 16 amino acids. CDR3 DNA: TGTGCCAGCAGTATTACAGGGGGCCAGTGGAAAAACATTCAGTACTTC. Residues: CASSITGGQWKNIQYF.

The rearrangement links TRBV7-9 to TRBJ2-3; TRBD1 is a possible D gene (6 bases). CDR1 and CDR2 (germline): SEHNR, FQNEAQ (reference sequence). CDR3 length equals 14 residues. The germline V and J ends were trimmed by 5 bases and 1 base, with 10 bases remaining between them. The CDR3 spells CASSPDSGTDTQYF. As DNA, the CDR3 is TGTGCCAGCAGCCCGGACAGTGGCACAGATACGCAGTATTTT.

CDR3 DNA sequence: TGTGCCAGCACCACGGAGGGAGTAGAGCAGTACTTC. Protein sequence: CASTTEGVEQYF. The chain couples TRBV2 to TRBJ2-7, with D possibly TRBD2 on 6 matching bases. From germline, CDR1 is SNHLY and CDR2 FYNNEI. Between the trimmed V and J ends, which lost 7 bases and 7 bases, there was a span of 14 bases. This CDR3 has 12 amino acids.

J is TRBJ1-6 and V is TRBV6-6, with D tentatively TRBD1 (6 bases). V gave up 6 bases and J gave up 7 bases, with 13 bases separating them. The CDR3 sequence is 14 residues long. Germline-derived CDR1 and CDR2 are MNHNY and SVGAGI (reference sequence). The CDR3 spells CASSPGRGNSPLHF. Written as DNA, the CDR3 is TGTGCCAGCAGCCCTGGGAGGGGGAATTCACCCCTCCACTTT.

This chain links TRBV7-3 with TRBJ1-1; 7 nucleotides align to TRBD1. Germline V gene sequence: CDR1 SGHTA, CDR2 FQGTGA. The junction had 1 base not matched to a gene; V was cut back by 3 bases and J by 3 bases. The CDR3 extends over 13 amino acids. CDR3 residues: CASSFDRDTEAFF. In DNA, the CDR3 is TGTGCCAGCAGCTTCGACAGGGACACTGAAGCTTTCTTT.

The chain carries TRBV29-1 and TRBJ1-3; possible D gene TRBD1, 5 bases. The length of the CDR3 is 13 residues. V lost 6 bases and J lost 4, with 13 bases in between. CDR1 and CDR2 from the germline V gene are SQVTM and ANQGSEA. DNA of the CDR3: TGCAGCGTAGCTTTGGGGCAAGGAAACACCATATATTTT. Translation gives CSVALGQGNTIYF.

This sequence joins TRBV12-3 or TRBV12-4 and TRBJ1-2; 7 bases align to TRBD1. The V segment lost 7 bases and the J segment 2 bases; nucleotides outside the gene matches: 4. The CDR3 has 13 residues. DNA for the CDR3: TGTGCCAGCACCGAGACAGGGAACTATGGCTACACCTTC. It is translated as CASTETGNYGYTF.

Only one count was recorded for this clonotype. The genes are TRBV30 and TRBJ2-7; D could derive from TRBD1 or TRBD2 (5 bases each). The CDR3 length is 14 residues. V was pared by 8 bases and J by 0 bases, with 17 bases between. Germline-derived CDR1 and CDR2 are GTSNPN and SVGIG (reference sequence). The CDR3 is CAGTIRDPSYEQYF. CDR3 sequence (DNA): TGTGCCGGTACGATCAGGGACCCCTCCTACGAGCAGTACTTC.